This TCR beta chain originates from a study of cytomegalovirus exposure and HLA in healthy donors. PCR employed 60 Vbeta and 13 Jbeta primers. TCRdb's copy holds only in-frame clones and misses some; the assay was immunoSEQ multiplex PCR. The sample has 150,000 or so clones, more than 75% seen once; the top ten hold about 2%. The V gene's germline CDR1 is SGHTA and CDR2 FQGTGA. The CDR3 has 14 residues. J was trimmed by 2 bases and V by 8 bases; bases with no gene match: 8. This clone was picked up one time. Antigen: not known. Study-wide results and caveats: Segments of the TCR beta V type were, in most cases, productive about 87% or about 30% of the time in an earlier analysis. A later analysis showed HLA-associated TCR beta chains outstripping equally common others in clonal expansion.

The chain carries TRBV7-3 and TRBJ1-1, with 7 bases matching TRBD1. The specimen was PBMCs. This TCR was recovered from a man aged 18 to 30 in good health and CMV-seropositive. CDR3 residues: CASSGRQGNTEAFF. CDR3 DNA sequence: TGTGCCAGCTCGGGTCGACAGGGAAACACTGAAGCTTTCTTT.